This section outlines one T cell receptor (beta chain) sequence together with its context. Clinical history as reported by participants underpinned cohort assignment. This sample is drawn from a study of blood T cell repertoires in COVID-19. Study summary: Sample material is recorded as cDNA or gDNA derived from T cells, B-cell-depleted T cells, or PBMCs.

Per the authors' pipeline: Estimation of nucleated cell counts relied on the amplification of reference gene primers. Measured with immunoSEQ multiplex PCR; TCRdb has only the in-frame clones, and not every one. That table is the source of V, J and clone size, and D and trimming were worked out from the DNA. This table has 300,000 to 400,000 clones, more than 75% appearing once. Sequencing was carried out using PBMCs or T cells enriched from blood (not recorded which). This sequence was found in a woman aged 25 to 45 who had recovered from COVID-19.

The CDR3 nucleotides are TGTGCCAGCAGCTACGTTCGGGGGGCTTTTCCCTACGAGCAGTACTTC. Translated, it gives CASSYVRGAFPYEQYF. The rearrangement joins TRBV13 to TRBJ2-7, with D possibly TRBD2 on 7 matching bases. The CDR3 runs to 16 residues. Germline V gene data show CDR1 as PRHDT and CDR2 as FYEKMQ (reference sequence). V lost 4 bases to trimming and J lost 2 bases, with 18 bases between them.